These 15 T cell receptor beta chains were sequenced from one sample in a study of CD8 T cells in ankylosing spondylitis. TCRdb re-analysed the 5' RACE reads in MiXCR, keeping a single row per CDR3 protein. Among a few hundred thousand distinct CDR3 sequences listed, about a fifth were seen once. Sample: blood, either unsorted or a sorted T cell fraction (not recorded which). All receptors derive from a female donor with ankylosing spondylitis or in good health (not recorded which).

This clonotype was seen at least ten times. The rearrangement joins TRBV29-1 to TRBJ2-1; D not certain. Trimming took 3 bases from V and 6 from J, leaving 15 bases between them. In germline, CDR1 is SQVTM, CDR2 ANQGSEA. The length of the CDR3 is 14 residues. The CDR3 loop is CSVEGRPEPNEQFF. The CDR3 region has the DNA TGCAGCGTTGAGGGCCGCCCAGAGCCCAATGAGCAGTTCTTC.

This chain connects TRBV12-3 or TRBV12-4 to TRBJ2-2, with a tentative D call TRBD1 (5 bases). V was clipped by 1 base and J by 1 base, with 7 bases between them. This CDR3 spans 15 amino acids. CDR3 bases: TGTGCCAGCAGTTTAGGCAGGGTGAACACCGGGGAGCTGTTTTTT. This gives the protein CASSLGRVNTGELFF.

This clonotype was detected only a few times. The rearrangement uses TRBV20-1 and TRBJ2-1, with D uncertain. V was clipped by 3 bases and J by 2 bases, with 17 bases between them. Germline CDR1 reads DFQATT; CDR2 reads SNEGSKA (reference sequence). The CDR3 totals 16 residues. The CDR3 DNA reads TGCAGTGCTAGTCTTTCGGCCGCCACCCCCTACAATGAGCAGTTCTTC. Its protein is CSASLSAATPYNEQFF.

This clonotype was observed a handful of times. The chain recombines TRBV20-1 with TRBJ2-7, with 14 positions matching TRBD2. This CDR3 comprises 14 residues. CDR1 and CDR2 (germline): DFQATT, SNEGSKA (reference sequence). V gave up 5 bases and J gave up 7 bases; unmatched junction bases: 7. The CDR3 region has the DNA TGCAGTGCTCCGAGGACTAGCGGGAGGATTGAGCAGTACTTC. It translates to CSAPRTSGRIEQYF.

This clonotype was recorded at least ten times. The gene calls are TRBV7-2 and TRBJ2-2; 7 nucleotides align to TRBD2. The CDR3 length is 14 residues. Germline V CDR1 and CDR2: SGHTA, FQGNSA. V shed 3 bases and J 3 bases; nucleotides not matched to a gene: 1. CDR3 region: CASSLGGDTGELFF. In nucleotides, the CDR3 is TGTGCCAGCAGCTTGGGAGGGGACACCGGGGAGCTGTTTTTT.

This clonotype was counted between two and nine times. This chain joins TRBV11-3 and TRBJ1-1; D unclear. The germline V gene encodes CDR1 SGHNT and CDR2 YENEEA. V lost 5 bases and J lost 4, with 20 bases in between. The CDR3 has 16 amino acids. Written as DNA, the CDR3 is TGTGCCAGCAGCCTCCGAGGCGGTGCGGTTCCCACTGAAGCTTTCTTT. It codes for CASSLRGGAVPTEAFF. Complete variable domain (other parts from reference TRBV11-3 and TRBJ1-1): EAGVVQSPRYKIIEKKQPVAFWCNPISGHNTLYWYLQNLGQGPELLIRYENEEAVDDSQLPKDRFSAERLKGVDSTLKIQPAELGDSAVYLCASSLRGGAVPTEAFFGQGTRLTVV.

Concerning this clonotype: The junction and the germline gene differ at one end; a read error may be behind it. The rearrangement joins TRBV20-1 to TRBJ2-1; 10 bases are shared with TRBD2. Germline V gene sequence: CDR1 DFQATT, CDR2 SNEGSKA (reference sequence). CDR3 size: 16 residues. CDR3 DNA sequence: TGCTGTGCTAGGAGGGCTAGCGGGAGTCCCCGCAATGAGCAGTTCTTC. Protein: CCARRASGSPRNEQFF.

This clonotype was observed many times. The DNA of the CDR3 is TGCAGTGCTAGGGGAGAGCGAATCCGCGAGCAGTACTTC. Protein: CSARGERIREQYF. The chain couples TRBV20-1 to TRBJ2-7; the D gene is possibly TRBD2 (5 bases). The V gene lost 3 bases and the J gene lost 6 bases, with 15 bases spanning the gap. Germline V gene sequence: CDR1 DFQATT, CDR2 SNEGSKA (reference sequence). The CDR3 contains 13 residues.

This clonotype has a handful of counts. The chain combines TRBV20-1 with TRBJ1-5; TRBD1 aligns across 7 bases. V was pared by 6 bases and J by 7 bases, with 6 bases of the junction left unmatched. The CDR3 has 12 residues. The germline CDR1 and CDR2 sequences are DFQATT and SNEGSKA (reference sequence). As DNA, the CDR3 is TGCAGTGCCGCCACAGGGGACCAGCCCCAGCATTTT. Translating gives CSAATGDQPQHF.

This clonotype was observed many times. The CDR3 nucleotides are TGTGCCAGCAGCCAATCGGGCTCGCCCCAGCATTTT. Its translation: CASSQSGSPQHF. The genes are TRBV16 and TRBJ1-5; D not certain. Germline V gene lookup returns CDR1 KGHSY and CDR2 FQNENV. CDR3 length: 12 residues. Trimming cost V 0 bases and J 9 bases, with 6 bases left between them. Based on the CDR3 plus reference TRBV16 and TRBJ1-5, the full variable domain is GEEVAQTPKHLVRGEGQKAKLYCAPIKGHSYVFWYQQVLKNEFKFLISFQNENVFDETGMPKERFSAKCLPNSPCSLEIQATKLEDSAVYFCASSQSGSPQHFGDGTRLSIL.

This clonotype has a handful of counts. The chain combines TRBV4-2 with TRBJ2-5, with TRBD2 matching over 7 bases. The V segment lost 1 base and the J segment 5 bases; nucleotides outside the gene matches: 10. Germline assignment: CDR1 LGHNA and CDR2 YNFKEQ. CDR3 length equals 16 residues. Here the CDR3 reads CASSQAKAGAGETQYF. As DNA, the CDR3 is TGTGCCAGCAGCCAAGCTAAGGCGGGAGCGGGGGAGACCCAGTACTTC.

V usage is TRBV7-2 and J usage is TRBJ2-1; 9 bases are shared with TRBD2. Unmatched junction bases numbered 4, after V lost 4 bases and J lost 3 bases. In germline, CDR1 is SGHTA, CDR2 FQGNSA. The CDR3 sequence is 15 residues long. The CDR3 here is CASSSREGRYNEQFF. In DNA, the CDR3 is TGTGCCAGCAGCTCGCGGGAGGGCCGCTACAATGAGCAGTTCTTC.

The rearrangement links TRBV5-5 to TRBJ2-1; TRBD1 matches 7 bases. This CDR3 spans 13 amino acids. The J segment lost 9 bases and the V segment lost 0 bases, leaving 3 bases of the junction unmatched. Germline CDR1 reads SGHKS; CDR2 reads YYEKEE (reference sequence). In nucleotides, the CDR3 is TGTGCCAGCAGCTTGGGACAGGGCACTGAGCAGTTCTTC. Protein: CASSLGQGTEQFF.

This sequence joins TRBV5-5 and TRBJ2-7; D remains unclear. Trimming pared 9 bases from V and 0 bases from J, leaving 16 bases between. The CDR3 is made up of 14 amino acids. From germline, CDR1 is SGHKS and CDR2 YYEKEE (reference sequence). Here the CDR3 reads CAMGPGLLSYEQYF. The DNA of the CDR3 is TGTGCCATGGGCCCTGGGCTCCTCTCCTACGAGCAGTACTTC.

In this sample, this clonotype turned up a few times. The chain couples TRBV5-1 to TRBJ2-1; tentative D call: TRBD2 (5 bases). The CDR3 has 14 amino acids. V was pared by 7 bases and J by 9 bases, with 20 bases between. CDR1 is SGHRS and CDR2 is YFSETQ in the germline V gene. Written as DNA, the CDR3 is TGCGCCAGCCGCCCGTCAGACGGGGTCGGTGAGCAGTTCTTC. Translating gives CASRPSDGVGEQFF.